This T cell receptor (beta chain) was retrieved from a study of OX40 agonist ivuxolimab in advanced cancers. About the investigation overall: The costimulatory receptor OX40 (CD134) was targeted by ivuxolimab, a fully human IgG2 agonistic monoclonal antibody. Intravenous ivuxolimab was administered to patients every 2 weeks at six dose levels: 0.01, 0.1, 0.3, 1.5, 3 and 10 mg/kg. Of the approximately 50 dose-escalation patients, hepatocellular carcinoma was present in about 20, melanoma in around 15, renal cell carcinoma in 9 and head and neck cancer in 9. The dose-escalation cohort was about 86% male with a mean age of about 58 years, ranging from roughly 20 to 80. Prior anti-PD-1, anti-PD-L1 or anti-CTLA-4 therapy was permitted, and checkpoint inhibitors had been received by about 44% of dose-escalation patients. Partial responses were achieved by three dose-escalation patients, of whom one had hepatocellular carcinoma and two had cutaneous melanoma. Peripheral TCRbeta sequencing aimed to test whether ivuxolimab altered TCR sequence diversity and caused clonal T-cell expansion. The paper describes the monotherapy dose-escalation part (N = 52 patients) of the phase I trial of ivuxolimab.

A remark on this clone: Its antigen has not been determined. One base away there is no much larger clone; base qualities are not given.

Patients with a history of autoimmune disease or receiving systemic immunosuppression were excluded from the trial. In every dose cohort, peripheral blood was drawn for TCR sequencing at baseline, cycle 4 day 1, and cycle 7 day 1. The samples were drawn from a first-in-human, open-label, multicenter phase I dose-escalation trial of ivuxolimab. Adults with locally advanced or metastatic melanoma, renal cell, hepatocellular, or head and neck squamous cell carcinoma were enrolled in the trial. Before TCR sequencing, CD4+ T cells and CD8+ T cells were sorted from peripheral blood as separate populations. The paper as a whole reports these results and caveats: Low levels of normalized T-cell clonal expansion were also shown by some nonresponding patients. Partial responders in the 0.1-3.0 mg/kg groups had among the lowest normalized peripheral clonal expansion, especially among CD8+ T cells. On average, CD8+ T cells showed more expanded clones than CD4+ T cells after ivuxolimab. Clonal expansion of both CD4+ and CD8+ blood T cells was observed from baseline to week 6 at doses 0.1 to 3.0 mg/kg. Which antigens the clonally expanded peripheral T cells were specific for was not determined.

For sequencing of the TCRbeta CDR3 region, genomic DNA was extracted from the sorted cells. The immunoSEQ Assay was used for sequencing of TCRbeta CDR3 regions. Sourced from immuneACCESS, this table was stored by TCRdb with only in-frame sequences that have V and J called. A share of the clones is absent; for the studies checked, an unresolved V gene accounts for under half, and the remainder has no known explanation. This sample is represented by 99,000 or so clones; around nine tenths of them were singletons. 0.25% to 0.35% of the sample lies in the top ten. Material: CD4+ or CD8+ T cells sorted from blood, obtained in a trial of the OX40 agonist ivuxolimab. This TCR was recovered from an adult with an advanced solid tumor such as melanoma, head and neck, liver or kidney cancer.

The DNA reads as follows: TGTGCCAGTAGTATCCGGGACCTCACAGATACGCAGTATTTT. This sequence encodes CASSIRDLTDTQYF. The chain couples TRBV19 to TRBJ2-3, with a tentative D call of TRBD1 or TRBD2, each matching 5 bases. Trimming at the junction amounts to 3 bases on V and 2 bases on J, and the germline ends lie 9 bases apart. Taken from cysteine to phenylalanine, the CDR3 has 14 residues. Only the CDR3 DNA stays, 42 bases, in frame from base 1. As encoded in the germline V gene (reference sequence), CDR1 is LNHDA while CDR2 is SQIVND. The CDR3, completed at both ends by the reference TRBV19 and TRBJ2-3 genes, gives the full variable domain DGGITQSPKYLFRKEGQNVTLSCEQNLNHDAMYWYRQDPGQGLRLIYYSQIVNDFQKGDIAEGYSVSREKKESFPLTVTSAQKNPTAFYLCASSIRDLTDTQYFGPGTRLTVL.